This passage covers 32 T cell receptor beta chains from one sample sequenced in a study of cytomegalovirus exposure and HLA in healthy donors (dated by TCRdb to 2016 to 2017). The receptor library was made with the immunoSEQ multiplex PCR assay. For the multiplex PCR, a mixture combining 60 forward primers for TCR Vbeta segments and 13 reverse primers for TCR Jbeta segments was used. TCRdb limited this immuneACCESS table to in-frame rearrangements with V and J called. A share of clones is missing; checked studies link under half to unresolved V genes, and the rest is unexplained. Here the sample has 110,000 or so clones; 60% to 80% occur a single time. Clones ranked in the top ten supply about 8.3% of the sample. Sequencing used PBMCs. Receptors were obtained from a man aged 18-30 years in good health and CMV-seropositive.

The CDR3 sequence: CASSLSGGMNTEAFF. The CDR3 nucleotides are TGTGCCAGCAGCTTATCCGGAGGTATGAACACTGAAGCTTTCTTT. The gene calls are TRBV7-9 and TRBJ1-1; D remains ambiguous. The V end was cut by 2 bases, the J end by 0 bases, with 10 bases between. The CDR3 is 15 amino acids. Looked up from germline, CDR1 is SEHNR and CDR2 is FQNEAQ (reference sequence).

This clone occurred a few times. The J gene is TRBJ2-2, the V gene TRBV30; D is perhaps TRBD1 (6 bases). The V gene lost 3 bases and the J gene lost 3 bases, with 14 bases spanning the gap. Germline V CDR1 and CDR2: GTSNPN, SVGIG (reference sequence). This CDR3 has 15 residues. The chain's CDR3 is CAWRQYGQYTGELFF. CDR3 bases: TGTGCCTGGAGGCAATACGGACAGTACACCGGGGAGCTGTTTTTT.

This chain links TRBV5-1 with TRBJ1-2, with D possibly being TRBD1 (5 bases). This CDR3 has 14 residues. Trimming cost V 4 bases and J 7 bases, with 17 bases left between them. Germline values: CDR1 SGHRS, CDR2 YFSETQ. In DNA, the CDR3 is TGCGCCAGCAGCACCGGAACCGGAGGGACTGGCTACACCTTC. This translates into CASSTGTGGTGYTF.

This clone was recorded a few times. The chain employs TRBV19 and TRBJ1-1, with 7 bases lining up with TRBD1. This CDR3 has 13 amino acids. CDR1 is LNHDA, CDR2 SQIVND, per germline (reference sequence). Trimming at V came to 2 bases and at J to 4 bases, leaving 1 base not matched to a gene. For the CDR3, the DNA is TGTGCCAGTAGTATAAGGGACAGCACTGAAGCTTTCTTT. Translating it yields CASSIRDSTEAFF.

The chain employs TRBV5-6 and TRBJ1-2; D gene uncertain. Trimming removed 4 bases from V and 0 bases from J, with 13 bases in between. CDR1 and CDR2 (germline): SGHDT, YYEEEE. The CDR3 totals 15 residues. The CDR3 bases are TGTGCCAGCAGCGTTGGATCGGGGACTAACTATGGCTACACCTTC. The encoded protein is CASSVGSGTNYGYTF.

The gene calls are TRBV5-1 and TRBJ2-3; tentative D call: TRBD1 (6 bases). Germline CDR1 SGHRS, CDR2 YFSETQ. The CDR3 is 14 amino acids. Trimming shortened V by 4 bases and J by 2 bases, and 11 bases separated the two germline ends. The CDR3: CASSEGQTTDTQYF. CDR3 nucleotide sequence: TGCGCCAGCAGCGAAGGACAGACCACAGATACGCAGTATTTT.

The V gene is TRBV27, the J gene TRBJ2-5, with 8 bases fitting TRBD2. The CDR3 runs 16 residues. Unmatched junction bases numbered 10, after V lost 5 bases and J lost 2 bases. Germline lookup yields CDR1 MNHEY and CDR2 SMNVEV (reference sequence). CDR3 coding DNA: TGTGCCAGCAGTACCTCCGGGACTAGTAAACAAGAGACCCAGTACTTC. Its protein is CASSTSGTSKQETQYF.

V and J are TRBV7-9 and TRBJ2-3; possibly TRBD2 for D (5 bases). The CDR3 is made up of 15 amino acids. CDR1 is SEHNR, CDR2 FQNEAQ, per germline (reference sequence). Trimming removed 4 bases from V and 2 bases from J, with 13 bases in between. CDR3 region: CASSSLATYTDTQYF. The CDR3 nucleotides are TGTGCCAGCAGCTCATTAGCGACGTACACAGATACGCAGTATTTT.

This clone has more than one count but fewer than ten. CDR3 loop: CASSSNRVRETQYF. The CDR3 nucleotides read TGTGCCAGCAGCTCCAACAGGGTGCGGGAGACCCAGTACTTC. This sequence joins TRBV27 and TRBJ2-5; maybe TRBD1 (6 bases). This CDR3 has 14 amino acids. Trimming removed 6 bases from V and 5 bases from J, with 16 bases in between. Germline V gene data show CDR1 as MNHEY and CDR2 as SMNVEV (reference sequence).

The chain links TRBV11-2 to TRBJ1-3, with D unresolved. Trimming removed 5 bases from V and 0 bases from J, with 17 bases in between. The length of the CDR3 is 17 residues. The germline gives CDR1 SGHAT, CDR2 FQNNGV. CDR3 DNA sequence: TGTGCCAGCAGCCCTCCGAATACTTGGAGCTCTGGAAACACCATATATTTT. Protein: CASSPPNTWSSGNTIYF.

This clone was counted a few times. J is TRBJ2-3 and V is TRBV15; 8 bases line up with TRBD2. Trimming at V came to 1 base and at J to 7 bases, leaving 10 bases not matched to a gene. The CDR3 has 16 residues. From germline, CDR1 is LNHNV and CDR2 YYDKDF (reference sequence). CDR3 sequence reads: CATSRVLGGAVNTQYF. As DNA, the CDR3 is TGTGCCACCAGCAGAGTACTCGGGGGGGCCGTTAATACGCAGTATTTT.

The J gene is TRBJ1-1, the V gene TRBV5-1; no definite D call. The V end lost 4 bases, the J end lost 3 bases, and 16 bases lay between the germline ends. This CDR3 is built from 15 residues. Per the germline V gene, CDR1 is SGHRS and CDR2 is YFSETQ. Here the CDR3 reads CASSDRPREDTEAFF. CDR3 in DNA: TGCGCCAGCAGCGATCGACCCCGGGAGGACACTGAAGCTTTCTTT.

This clone was seen a handful of times. The rearrangement links TRBV9 to TRBJ1-3; perhaps TRBD1 as D (5 bases). The length of the CDR3 is 14 residues. V lost 0 bases, J lost 3 bases, and 7 bases lay in between. Germline V gene sequence: CDR1 SGDLS, CDR2 YYNGEE. CDR3 bases: TGTGCCAGCAGCGTAGGGGGCATTGGAAACACCATATATTTT. Its protein product is CASSVGGIGNTIYF.

CDR3 sequence reads: CASSLGEGSNTIYF. CDR3 bases: TGCGCCAGCAGTCTCGGCGAGGGCTCGAACACCATATATTTT. The chain carries TRBV23-1 and TRBJ1-3; D remains ambiguous. TRBV23-1 is classed as an ORF, of uncertain function. The ends were cut back, 4 bases at V and 7 bases at J, with 14 bases in the middle. The CDR3 totals 14 residues.

The chain joins TRBV28 to TRBJ2-1; tentative D call: TRBD1 (5 bases). V lost 1 base and J lost 3, with 7 bases in between. Per germline, CDR1 MDHEN and CDR2 SYDVKM. CDR3 length: 14 amino acids. The CDR3 DNA reads TGTGCCAGCAGTTTATCAGGGAACTACAATGAGCAGTTCTTC. Its translation is CASSLSGNYNEQFF.

V gene TRBV7-6 combines with J gene TRBJ2-3; D is undetermined. Germline values: CDR1 SGHVS, CDR2 FNYEAQ. V gave up 5 bases and J gave up 0 bases, with 9 bases separating them. The CDR3 is 14 amino acids. The CDR3 here is CASSPRSSTDTQYF. As DNA, the CDR3 is TGTGCCAGCAGCCCCAGGTCTAGCACAGATACGCAGTATTTT.

This chain uses TRBV16 with TRBJ2-3; D gene unclear. Germline V gene data show CDR1 as KGHSY and CDR2 as FQNENV. The CDR3 loop spans 15 amino acids. V lost 6 bases and J 1 base, leaving 14 bases between the germline ends. The CDR3 region has the DNA TGTGCCAGCAGACTCTTCCTGTCTCGCACAGATACGCAGTATTTT. It is translated as CASRLFLSRTDTQYF.

V is TRBV5-1 and J is TRBJ1-4; 7 nucleotides match TRBD1. The germline CDR1 and CDR2 sequences are SGHRS and YFSETQ. This CDR3 is 13 amino acids long. V shed 0 bases and J 8 bases; nucleotides not matched to a gene: 1. For the CDR3, the DNA is TGCGCCAGCAGCTTGGAAGGGGGCGAAAAACTGTTTTTT. This encodes CASSLEGGEKLFF.

The chain recombines TRBV5-4 with TRBJ1-2, with TRBD1 matching 7 bases. The CDR3 totals 15 residues. The junction had 9 bases not matched to a gene; V was cut back by 3 bases and J by 4 bases. Germline V gives CDR1 SGHNT, CDR2 YYREEE (reference sequence). The CDR3 region has the DNA TGTGCCAGCAGCTCGCGAAGACAGGGAAGCTATGGCTACACCTTC. This gives the protein CASSSRRQGSYGYTF.

The J gene is TRBJ2-3, the V gene TRBV6-4; maybe TRBD2 (7 bases). The V and J ends lost 0 bases and 1 base respectively, with 14 bases between them. This CDR3 is 17 amino acids long. The germline V gene encodes CDR1 MRHNA and CDR2 SNTAGT. The CDR3 nucleotides read TGTGCCAGCAGTGACTCGGGGGGGGGCCAGGGCACAGATACGCAGTATTTT. Amino acid sequence: CASSDSGGGQGTDTQYF.

This clone was observed a single time. The rearrangement uses TRBV5-6 and TRBJ2-5, with D maybe TRBD1 (5 bases). Germline values: CDR1 SGHDT, CDR2 YYEEEE. V lost 2 bases, J lost 1 base, and 9 bases lay in between. This CDR3 has 14 amino acids. CDR3 amino acids: CASSLGAAQETQYF. CDR3 DNA: TGTGCCAGCAGCTTAGGGGCAGCCCAAGAGACCCAGTACTTC. The full variable domain, rest sourced from reference TRBV5-6 and TRBJ2-5, is DAGVTQSPTHLIKTRGQQVTLRCSPKSGHDTVSWYQQALGQGPQFIFQYYEEEERQRGNFPDRFSGHQFPNYSSELNVNALLLGDSALYLCASSLGAAQETQYFGPGTRLLVL.

The chain links TRBV19 to TRBJ1-4, with TRBD1 identical over 8 bases. Trimming at V came to 7 bases and at J to 8 bases, leaving 6 bases not matched to a gene. The CDR3 is 13 residues long. Germline CDR1 reads LNHDA; CDR2 reads SQIVND (reference sequence). The CDR3 bases are TGTGCCAGTAAGGGGACAGGATTCGAAAAACTGTTTTTT. Protein: CASKGTGFEKLFF.

The sample holds a few counts of this clone. The V gene is TRBV5-1, the J gene TRBJ1-2; 9 nucleotides match TRBD1. The CDR3 is 14 amino acids. Unmatched junction bases numbered 5, after V lost 0 bases and J lost 8 bases. Germline V gene lookup returns CDR1 SGHRS and CDR2 YFSETQ. CDR3 nucleotide sequence: TGCGCCAGCAGCTTGGGGACAGGGGCCCTAGGCTACACCTTC. Its translation: CASSLGTGALGYTF. Combining the CDR3 with reference TRBV5-1 and TRBJ1-2 gives the whole variable domain KAGVTQTPRYLIKTRGQQVTLSCSPISGHRSVSWYQQTPGQGLQFLFEYFSETQRNKGNFPGRFSGRQFSNSRSEMNVSTLELGDSALYLCASSLGTGALGYTFGSGTRLTVV.

J is TRBJ2-7 and V is TRBV6-1; D uncertain. Trimming pared 2 bases from V and 3 bases from J, leaving 14 bases between. Germline loops: CDR1 MNHNS, CDR2 SASEGT. This CDR3 is built from 15 residues. The CDR3 sequence: CASSEQLAVNYEQYV. The CDR3 DNA reads as TGTGCCAGCAGTGAACAACTGGCCGTTAACTACGAGCAGTACGTC.

This clone was found a few times. The chain links TRBV19 to TRBJ1-5; possibly TRBD1 for D (6 bases). The CDR3 is made up of 15 amino acids. Germline CDR1 reads LNHDA; CDR2 reads SQIVND (reference sequence). V lost 5 bases to trimming and J lost 2 bases, with 13 bases between them. CDR3 in amino acids: CASSARGIGNQPQHF. The CDR3 DNA sequence: TGTGCCAGTAGTGCCAGGGGTATCGGCAATCAGCCCCAGCATTTT.

The sample holds one count of this clone. This rearrangement joins TRBV19 to TRBJ1-1, with no clear D. The germline gives CDR1 LNHDA, CDR2 SQIVND (reference sequence). The CDR3 runs to 14 residues. Trimming removed 6 bases from V and 0 bases from J, with 11 bases in between. CDR3 sequence reads: CASRRGWVNTEAFF. CDR3 bases: TGTGCCAGTAGGCGGGGTTGGGTGAACACTGAAGCTTTCTTT.

J is TRBJ2-1 and V is TRBV5-1; 12 bases are shared with TRBD2. J was trimmed by 7 bases and V by 0 bases; bases with no gene match: 11. This CDR3 spans 18 amino acids. Germline loops: CDR1 SGHRS, CDR2 YFSETQ. CDR3 sequence reads: CASSLELAGGSYGNEQFF. For the CDR3, the DNA is TGCGCCAGCAGCTTGGAACTAGCGGGGGGCTCTTATGGTAATGAGCAGTTCTTC.

The chain joins TRBV7-9 to TRBJ2-6; 8 nucleotides align to TRBD1. This CDR3 region has 15 residues. Trimming at V came to 5 bases and at J to 10 bases, leaving 10 bases not matched to a gene. Germline CDR1 SEHNR, CDR2 FQNEAQ (reference sequence). CDR3 in DNA: TGTGCCAGCAGCCTACCCCCGGGACAGGAGAACGTCCTGACTTTC. Amino acid sequence: CASSLPPGQENVLTF.

This clone was observed once. The chain employs TRBV5-4 and TRBJ2-2, with D possibly TRBD2 on 6 matching bases. There are 13 residues in the CDR3. Germline assignment: CDR1 SGHNT and CDR2 YYREEE (reference sequence). Deletions cut 4 bases from V and 6 bases from J, with 10 bases between. CDR3 DNA: TGTGCCAGCAGCGGGACTGGCGCCGGGGAGCTGTTTTTT. It encodes CASSGTGAGELFF. Filled out from reference TRBV5-4 and TRBJ2-2, the complete variable domain reads ETGVTQSPTHLIKTRGQQVTLRCSSQSGHNTVSWYQQALGQGPQFIFQYYREEENGRGNFPPRFSGLQFPNYSSELNVNALELDDSALYLCASSGTGAGELFFGEGSRLTVL.

The CDR3 reads CASSEYRSLAEAFF. In nucleotides, the CDR3 is TGCGCCAGCAGTGAGTACAGAAGTTTAGCTGAAGCTTTCTTT. This chain connects TRBV10-1 to TRBJ1-1; D is uncertain. Germline V gene data show CDR1 as WNHNN and CDR2 as SYGVQD (reference sequence). This CDR3 has 14 amino acids. The V gene lost 1 base and the J gene lost 6 bases, with 12 bases spanning the gap.

The chain couples TRBV5-1 to TRBJ2-1; 9 bases align to TRBD1. V shed 0 bases, J shed 7 bases, and the junction held 11 bases outside the gene matches. This CDR3 has 17 residues. Germline values: CDR1 SGHRS, CDR2 YFSETQ. The CDR3 loop reads CASSLAVLDRGRNEQFF. CDR3 nucleotides: TGCGCCAGCAGCTTGGCTGTCTTGGACAGGGGACGGAATGAGCAGTTCTTC.

This rearrangement joins TRBV27 to TRBJ2-2; TRBD2 matches 10 bases. CDR3 length: 15 residues. The junction had 2 bases not matched to a gene; V was cut back by 1 base and J by 6 bases. CDR1 MNHEY and CDR2 SMNVEV come from the germline V gene (reference sequence). CDR3 in DNA: TGTGCCAGCAGTTTATGGCTAGCGGGGGCCGGGGAGCTGTTTTTT. Its protein is CASSLWLAGAGELFF.